This passage covers 5 T cell receptor beta chains from one sample sequenced in a study of blood T cell repertoires in COVID-19. Assay: immunoSEQ multiplex PCR; the TCRdb copy retains only in-frame clones and omits some. This sample carries 130,000 to 150,000 clones, 87% of them seen once, and the ten largest clones take 8.6%. Sequencing was carried out using peripheral blood. Receptors were obtained from a woman aged 45-59 years with active or convalescent COVID-19.

The chain links TRBV3-1 (or the pseudogene TRBV3-2) to TRBJ2-2; D unclear. CDR1 LGHDT and CDR2 YNNKEL come from the germline V gene (reference sequence). The V end was cut by 0 bases, the J end by 7 bases, with 9 bases between. This CDR3 is built from 14 residues. CDR3 loop: CASSQDTPSGELFF. DNA for the CDR3: TGTGCCAGCAGCCAAGACACGCCTAGCGGGGAGCTGTTTTTT.

This chain links TRBV19 with TRBJ1-2; no firm D call. Germline V gives CDR1 LNHDA, CDR2 SQIVND (reference sequence). The V gene lost 3 bases and the J gene lost 4 bases, with 9 bases spanning the gap. This CDR3 is built from 13 residues. The CDR3 region is CASSMIQAYGYTF. As DNA, the CDR3 is TGTGCCAGTAGTATGATCCAGGCCTATGGCTACACCTTC.

CDR3 sequence (DNA): TGTGCCAGCAGCTTAAGTGGGAGGGGGTACGAGCAGTACTTC. Amino acid sequence: CASSLSGRGYEQYF. The chain has TRBV7-9 and TRBJ2-7; D might be TRBD2 (7 bases). CDR1 SEHNR and CDR2 FQNEAQ come from the germline V gene (reference sequence). Deletions cut 2 bases from V and 4 bases from J, with 12 bases between. The CDR3 spans 14 residues.

This clone is a singleton in its sample. The rearrangement uses TRBV7-2 and TRBJ1-5, with D perhaps TRBD1 (5 bases). CDR1 SGHTA and CDR2 FQGNSA come from the germline V gene. V dropped 3 bases and J dropped 4 bases, with 22 bases sitting between them. The CDR3 consists of 18 residues. The CDR3 is CASSFSAGGGEGNQPQHF. CDR3 coding DNA: TGTGCCAGCAGCTTTTCGGCCGGTGGGGGGGAAGGGAATCAGCCCCAGCATTTT.

This chain connects TRBV11-1 to TRBJ1-2; 10 bases match TRBD1. The CDR3 has 15 residues. With 4 bases clipped from V and 8 bases from J, the junction kept 10 bases outside the gene matches. Germline lookup yields CDR1 SGHAT and CDR2 FQDESV (reference sequence). The CDR3 protein is CASSWTGGSLDGYTF. DNA for the CDR3: TGTGCCAGCAGCTGGACAGGGGGAAGTTTGGACGGCTACACCTTC.